This passage covers 28 T cell receptor beta chains from one sample sequenced in a study of blood T cell repertoires in COVID-19. Repertoires were generated with immunoSEQ multiplex PCR, while TCRdb's copy carries only in-frame clones and drops some. Counted here are about 360,000 clones, around nine tenths occurring once; the ten biggest clones make up around 7.5%. The source material was peripheral blood. The source is a woman in her sixties or seventies with COVID-19, enrolled during active disease.

This chain joins TRBV6-6 and TRBJ2-1; TRBD2 agrees at 12 bases. Trimming took 5 bases from V and 7 from J; bases not matched to a gene: 12. The CDR3 sequence is 17 residues long. CDR1 is MNHNY, CDR2 SVGAGI, per germline (reference sequence). The CDR3 region is CASSRLAGANSINEQFF. In DNA form, the CDR3 reads TGTGCCAGCAGTCGACTAGCGGGGGCAAACAGCATAAATGAGCAGTTCTTC.

The rearrangement joins TRBV5-5 to TRBJ2-2; TRBD1 aligns across 11 bases. The germline gives CDR1 SGHKS, CDR2 YYEKEE (reference sequence). The CDR3 loop spans 16 amino acids. Trimming cost V 4 bases and J 6 bases; bases outside gene matches: 8. This chain's CDR3 is CASSARTGGEPGELFF. The CDR3 DNA reads as TGTGCCAGCAGCGCTCGGACAGGGGGCGAGCCCGGGGAGCTGTTTTTT.

A remark on this clone: Other DNA sequences from this sample encode an identical CDR3 as well. This chain connects TRBV19 to TRBJ1-1; D gene uncertain. V was shortened by 3 bases and J by 1 base, with 6 bases between the two germline ends. This CDR3 contains 13 residues. CDR1 is LNHDA and CDR2 is SQIVND in the germline V gene (reference sequence). The CDR3 DNA follows: TGTGCCAGTAGTATCTCCCCGAACACTGAAGCTTTCTTT. Its protein is CASSISPNTEAFF.

In this sample, this clone turned up once. V usage is TRBV2 and J usage is TRBJ2-2; the D gene is possibly TRBD2 (5 bases). The V end was cut by 6 bases, the J end by 2 bases, with 13 bases between. The CDR3 has 15 amino acids. In germline, CDR1 is SNHLY, CDR2 FYNNEI. The CDR3 region has the DNA TGTGCCAGCAGCCCCGAGGGTGCCAACACCGGGGAGCTGTTTTTT. Encoded protein: CASSPEGANTGELFF. Full variable domain (rest looked up from reference TRBV2 and TRBJ2-2): EPEVTQTPSHQVTQMGQEVILRCVPISNHLYFYWYRQILGQKVEFLVSFYNNEISEKSEIFDDQFSVERPDGSNFTLKIRSTKLEDSAMYFCASSPEGANTGELFFGEGSRLTVL.

The genes are TRBV12-3 or TRBV12-4 and TRBJ1-5; D is possibly TRBD1 (5 bases). This CDR3 spans 12 amino acids. V lost 5 bases to trimming and J lost 11 bases, with 13 bases between them. The CDR3 sequence is CASSGHRTSQHF. CDR3 coding DNA: TGTGCCAGCAGTGGACACCGCACATCCCAGCATTTT.

The J gene is TRBJ1-6, the V gene TRBV5-6, with 7 bases fitting TRBD1. V shed 0 bases, J shed 9 bases, and the junction held 6 bases outside the gene matches. This CDR3 comprises 15 residues. CDR1 is SGHDT and CDR2 is YYEEEE in the germline V gene. The CDR3 is CASSLDRGKTSPLHF. In DNA form, the CDR3 reads TGTGCCAGCAGCTTGGACAGGGGTAAAACTTCACCCCTCCACTTT.

This clone occurred a few times. J is TRBJ1-5 and V is TRBV15; TRBD1 matches at 8 bases. CDR3 length: 16 residues. After removal of 5 bases from V and 3 bases from J, the junction contained 9 bases not matched to a gene. CDR1 is LNHNV, CDR2 YYDKDF, per germline (reference sequence). CDR3 nucleotide sequence: TGTGCCACCAGCGTCAACATACAGGGGGACAATCAGCCCCAGCATTTT. This codes for CATSVNIQGDNQPQHF.

The chain combines TRBV3-1 (or the pseudogene TRBV3-2) with TRBJ2-2; no firm D call. Germline CDR1 and CDR2: LGHDT and YNNKEL (reference sequence). The ends were cut back, 5 bases at V and 0 bases at J, with 7 bases in the middle. The CDR3 runs to 14 residues. CDR3: CASSNSANTGELFF. CDR3 coding DNA: TGTGCCAGCAGCAACTCCGCGAACACCGGGGAGCTGTTTTTT.

The V call is TRBV7-9, the J call TRBJ2-2; a weak D match, TRBD1 (5 bases). Trimming took 5 bases from V and 9 from J, leaving 22 bases between them. Germline assignment: CDR1 SEHNR and CDR2 FQNEAQ (reference sequence). The CDR3 totals 16 residues. CDR3 residues: CASSQPGRGAIWELFF. CDR3 DNA sequence: TGTGCCAGCAGCCAACCAGGAAGGGGCGCGATCTGGGAGCTGTTTTTT.

This chain joins TRBV6-2 or TRBV6-3 and TRBJ1-1; D remains unclear. CDR1 and CDR2 from the germline V gene are MNHEY and SVGEGT. The CDR3 consists of 15 residues. The V and J ends lost 2 bases and 4 bases respectively, with 14 bases between them. CDR3 DNA sequence: TGTGCCAGCAGTTACCTAGCAGATGAGGGCACTGAAGCTTTCTTT. As protein: CASSYLADEGTEAFF.

This chain's CDR3 is CASSLRATNEKLFF. The CDR3 bases are TGTGCCAGCAGCTTACGAGCAACTAATGAAAAACTGTTTTTT. The chain carries TRBV7-2 and TRBJ1-4; no clear D. The CDR3 totals 14 residues. V lost 2 bases and J lost 0, with 4 bases in between. Germline CDR1 SGHTA, CDR2 FQGNSA.

The V gene is TRBV7-2, the J gene TRBJ1-3, with TRBD1 matching 7 bases. Germline CDR1 and CDR2: SGHTA and FQGNSA. The CDR3 contains 15 residues. The J segment lost 2 bases and the V segment lost 5 bases, leaving 6 bases of the junction unmatched. The CDR3 protein is CASSADRAPGNTIYF. In nucleotides, the CDR3 is TGTGCCAGCAGCGCCGACAGGGCCCCTGGAAACACCATATATTTT.

This chain uses TRBV6-2 or TRBV6-3 with TRBJ1-5; a weak D match, TRBD1 (5 bases). This CDR3 region has 16 residues. Germline V gives CDR1 MNHEY, CDR2 SVGEGT. V was trimmed by 3 bases and J by 0 bases, leaving 12 bases between them. The CDR3 loop is CASSYGTGYSNQPQHF. CDR3 in DNA: TGTGCCAGCAGTTATGGAACAGGCTATAGCAATCAGCCCCAGCATTTT.

The chain combines TRBV18 with TRBJ2-7, with TRBD1 as a possible D gene (5 bases). With 4 bases removed from V and 2 bases from J, the gap between germline ends came to 15 bases. The CDR3 has 15 amino acids. Germline V gives CDR1 KGHSH, CDR2 LQKENI. The DNA of the CDR3 is TGTGCCAGCTCACTGAGGCGAGACAGTACCTACGAGCAGTACTTC. Its translation: CASSLRRDSTYEQYF. Using reference TRBV18 and TRBJ2-7 for the parts outside the CDR3, the full variable domain is NAGVMQNPRHLVRRRGQEARLRCSPMKGHSHVYWYRQLPEEGLKFMVYLQKENIIDESGMPKERFSAEFPKEGPSILRIQQVVRGDSAAYFCASSLRRDSTYEQYFGPGTRLTVT.

V gene TRBV25-1 combines with J gene TRBJ2-1, with 7 bases fitting TRBD2. The junction had 5 bases not matched to a gene; V was cut back by 3 bases and J by 0 bases. This CDR3 region has 16 residues. Germline lookup yields CDR1 MGHDK and CDR2 SYGVNS. As DNA, the CDR3 is TGTGCCAGCAGTGACCCCCGCGGGAGCTCCTACAATGAGCAGTTCTTC. Protein sequence: CASSDPRGSSYNEQFF.

The V call is TRBV7-9, the J call TRBJ1-1; D unclear. The germline V gene encodes CDR1 SEHNR and CDR2 FQNEAQ (reference sequence). V lost 0 bases to trimming and J lost 11 bases, with 13 bases between them. This CDR3 region has 13 residues. This CDR3 is CASSLAAGPYAFF. The CDR3, as DNA: TGTGCCAGCAGCTTAGCGGCAGGTCCATACGCTTTCTTT.

This clone has a handful of counts. The same CDR3 also results from other DNA sequences found in this sample. The chain is built from TRBV9 and TRBJ2-5; D is possibly TRBD1 (6 bases). This CDR3 comprises 14 residues. V gave up 0 bases and J gave up 4 bases, with 10 bases separating them. CDR1 is SGDLS and CDR2 is YYNGEE in the germline V gene. The CDR3 region has the DNA TGTGCCAGCAGCGTAGGCGGCAGGGGAGAGACCCAGTACTTC. This encodes CASSVGGRGETQYF.

This clone was observed a single time. The chain joins TRBV7-2 to TRBJ1-2; the D gene is possibly TRBD1 (5 bases). Germline V lookup: CDR1 SGHTA, CDR2 FQGNSA. The CDR3 sequence is 14 residues long. The germline V and J ends were trimmed by 3 bases and 2 bases, with 10 bases remaining between them. In DNA form, the CDR3 reads TGTGCCAGCAGCTTGTGGGACTTCAACTATGGCTACACCTTC. Its protein product is CASSLWDFNYGYTF.

This rearrangement joins TRBV5-1 to TRBJ1-2, with 7 bases that match TRBD1. This CDR3 has 13 amino acids. V dropped 3 bases and J dropped 10; count of bases not matched to a gene: 9. Germline loops: CDR1 SGHRS, CDR2 YFSETQ. CDR3 coding DNA: TGCGCCAGCAGCTCGGAAGGACAGGCATACTACACCTTC. Its protein is CASSSEGQAYYTF.

This rearrangement joins TRBV30 to TRBJ1-4; D may be TRBD1 (5 bases). CDR1 is GTSNPN, CDR2 SVGIG, per germline (reference sequence). This CDR3 is built from 17 residues. V lost 3 bases to trimming and J lost 7 bases, with 24 bases between them. The CDR3 bases are TGTGCCTGGAGGAGTATGGCAGGGCAGACCCATAGTGAAAAACTGTTTTTT. Amino acids: CAWRSMAGQTHSEKLFF.

The V call is TRBV5-4, the J call TRBJ1-4, with D possibly matching TRBD1 (6 bases). V lost 5 bases, J lost 7 bases, and 15 bases lay in between. Germline-derived CDR1 and CDR2 are SGHNT and YYREEE (reference sequence). CDR3 length: 14 residues. CDR3 loop: CASRIQGEGEKLFF. The CDR3 bases are TGTGCCAGCAGAATACAGGGAGAGGGTGAAAAACTGTTTTTT. Full variable domain (outside the CDR3, taken from reference TRBV5-4 and TRBJ1-4): ETGVTQSPTHLIKTRGQQVTLRCSSQSGHNTVSWYQQALGQGPQFIFQYYREEENGRGNFPPRFSGLQFPNYSSELNVNALELDDSALYLCASRIQGEGEKLFFGSGTQLSVL.

The chain recombines TRBV7-3 with TRBJ1-1; D might be TRBD1 (5 bases). Germline lookup yields CDR1 SGHTA and CDR2 FQGTGA. Trimming pared 0 bases from V and 1 base from J, leaving 9 bases between. The CDR3 has 15 residues. CDR3 residues: CASSLTGTENTEAFF. CDR3 bases: TGTGCCAGCAGCTTAACTGGGACTGAGAACACTGAAGCTTTCTTT. The whole variable domain, filled in from reference TRBV7-3 and TRBJ1-1, reads GAGVSQTPSNKVTEKGKYVELRCDPISGHTALYWYRQSLGQGPEFLIYFQGTGAADDSGLPNDRFFAVRPEGSVSTLKIQRTERGDSAVYLCASSLTGTENTEAFFGQGTRLTVV.

The V gene is TRBV5-4, the J gene TRBJ2-3; 8 bases agree with TRBD1. CDR3 length: 16 residues. Germline V CDR1 and CDR2: SGHNT, YYREEE (reference sequence). After removal of 1 base from V and 3 bases from J, the junction contained 7 bases not matched to a gene. The CDR3 here is CASSLWAQGATDTQYF. For the CDR3, the DNA is TGTGCCAGCAGCTTGTGGGCGCAGGGGGCAACAGATACGCAGTATTTT. Drawing the rest from reference TRBV5-4 and TRBJ2-3, the complete variable domain is ETGVTQSPTHLIKTRGQQVTLRCSSQSGHNTVSWYQQALGQGPQFIFQYYREEENGRGNFPPRFSGLQFPNYSSELNVNALELDDSALYLCASSLWAQGATDTQYFGPGTRLTVL.

The chain joins TRBV6-5 to TRBJ2-7, with D perhaps matching TRBD2 (5 bases). With 6 bases removed from V and 3 bases from J, the gap between germline ends came to 15 bases. The CDR3 runs 14 residues. In germline, CDR1 is MNHEY, CDR2 SVGAGI. The CDR3 region is CASRGGQLSYEQYF. The CDR3 DNA reads TGTGCCAGCAGGGGCGGGCAGCTGAGCTACGAGCAGTACTTC.

V is TRBV7-3 and J is TRBJ2-3; 12 bases line up with TRBD2. The ends lost 1 base at V and 1 base at J; junction bases unmatched: 6. This CDR3 contains 18 residues. Germline V gene lookup returns CDR1 SGHTA and CDR2 FQGTGA. CDR3 amino acids: CASSLSLAGGRGTDTQYF. The CDR3, as DNA: TGTGCCAGCAGCTTAAGCCTAGCGGGGGGGCGGGGCACAGATACGCAGTATTTT.

The chain recombines TRBV9 with TRBJ2-7; D might be TRBD1 (6 bases). The length of the CDR3 is 13 residues. Germline CDR1 and CDR2: SGDLS and YYNGEE. V lost 4 bases, J lost 3 bases, and 11 bases lay in between. CDR3 loop: CASSPQQGYEQYF. The CDR3 region has the DNA TGTGCCAGCAGCCCACAACAGGGCTACGAGCAGTACTTC.

The genes are TRBV6-5 and TRBJ2-2; D unclear. This CDR3 contains 11 residues. With 8 bases removed from V and 6 bases from J, the gap between germline ends came to 7 bases. CDR1 MNHEY and CDR2 SVGAGI come from the germline V gene. The chain's CDR3 is CASETSGELFF. In nucleotides, the CDR3 is TGTGCCAGCGAAACATCCGGGGAGCTGTTTTTT.

This chain connects TRBV12-5 to TRBJ2-1; weak D call: TRBD2 (6 bases). V was trimmed by 4 bases and J by 0 bases, leaving 13 bases between them. Germline V gene lookup returns CDR1 LGHNT and CDR2 FRNRAP. This CDR3 comprises 16 residues. CDR3 DNA: TGTGCTAGTGGTTCTAACGCGGGGAGCTCCTACAATGAGCAGTTCTTC. Translating gives CASGSNAGSSYNEQFF. The whole variable domain, remainder taken from reference TRBV12-5 and TRBJ2-1, is DARVTQTPRHKVTEMGQEVTMRCQPILGHNTVFWYRQTMMQGLELLAYFRNRAPLDDSGMPKDRFSAEMPDATLATLKIQPSEPRDSAVYFCASGSNAGSSYNEQFFGPGTRLTVL.